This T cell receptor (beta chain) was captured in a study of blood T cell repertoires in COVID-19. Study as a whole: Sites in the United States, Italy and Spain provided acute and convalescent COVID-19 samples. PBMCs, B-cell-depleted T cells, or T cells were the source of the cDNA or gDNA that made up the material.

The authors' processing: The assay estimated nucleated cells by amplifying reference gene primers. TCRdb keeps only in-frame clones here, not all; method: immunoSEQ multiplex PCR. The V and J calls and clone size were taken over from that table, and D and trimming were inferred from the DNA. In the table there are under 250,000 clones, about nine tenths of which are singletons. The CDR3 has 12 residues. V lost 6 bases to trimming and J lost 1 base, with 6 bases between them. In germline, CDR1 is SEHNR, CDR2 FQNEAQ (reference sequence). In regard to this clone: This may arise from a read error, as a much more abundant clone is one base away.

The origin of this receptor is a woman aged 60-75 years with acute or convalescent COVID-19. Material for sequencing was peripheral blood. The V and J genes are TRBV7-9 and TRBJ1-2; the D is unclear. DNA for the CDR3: TGTGCCAGCAGTTCCCTTAACTATGGCTACACCTTC. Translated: CASSSLNYGYTF.